The 2 T cell receptor beta chains listed next were all sequenced from one sample in a study of technical replicates of blood from a handful of donors. Profiled with immunoSEQ multiplex PCR; TCRdb holds only in-frame clones, not every one. In the table there are roughly 72,000 clones, around 90% of which are singletons. Input material: T cells isolated from PBMCs. The receptors were sampled from a human donor in good health.

This chain uses TRBV2 with TRBJ2-1; D remains ambiguous. Germline CDR1 is SNHLY and CDR2 is FYNNEI. The CDR3 extends over 12 amino acids. Trimming pared 3 bases from V and 3 bases from J, leaving 3 bases between. The CDR3 DNA is TGTGCCAGCAGTGACAGCTACAATGAGCAGTTCTTC. Translating it yields CASSDSYNEQFF.

This rearrangement joins TRBV20-1 to TRBJ1-4, with D hard to call. Germline V CDR1 and CDR2: DFQATT, SNEGSKA (reference sequence). The CDR3 length is 11 residues. The V end was cut by 3 bases, the J end by 7 bases, with 6 bases between. The CDR3 DNA sequence: TGCAGTGCTAGGGCTCTTGAAAAACTGTTTTTT. This sequence encodes CSARALEKLFF.